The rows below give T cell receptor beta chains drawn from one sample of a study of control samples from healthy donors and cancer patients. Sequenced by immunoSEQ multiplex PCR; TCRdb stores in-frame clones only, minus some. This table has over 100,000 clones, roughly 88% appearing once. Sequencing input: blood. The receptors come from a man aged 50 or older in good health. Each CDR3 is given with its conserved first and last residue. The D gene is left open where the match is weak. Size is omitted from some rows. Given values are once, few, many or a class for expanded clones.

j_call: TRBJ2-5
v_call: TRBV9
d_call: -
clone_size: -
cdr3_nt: TGTGCCAGCAGCGACTTGGGGGGACGGGAGACCCAGTACTTC
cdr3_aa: CASSDLGGRETQYF

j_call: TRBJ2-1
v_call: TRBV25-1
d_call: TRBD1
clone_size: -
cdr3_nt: TGTGCCAGCAGTGAATCACGACAGGGGGTACGTGAGCAGTTCTTC
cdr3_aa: CASSESRQGVREQFF

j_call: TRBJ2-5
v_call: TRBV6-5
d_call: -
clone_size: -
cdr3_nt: TGTGCCAGCAGGACACAGCTAACTCAAGAGACCCAGTACTTC
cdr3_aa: CASRTQLTQETQYF

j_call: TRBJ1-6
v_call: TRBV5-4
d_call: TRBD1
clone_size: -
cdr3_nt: TGTGCCAGCAGCAAACAGGACAGGGATAATTCACCCCTCCACTTT
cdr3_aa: CASSKQDRDNSPLHF

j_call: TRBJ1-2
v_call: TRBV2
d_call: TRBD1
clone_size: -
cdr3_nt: TGTGCCAGCTTGTTCAGGGGGAACTATGGCTACACCTTC
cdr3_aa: CASLFRGNYGYTF

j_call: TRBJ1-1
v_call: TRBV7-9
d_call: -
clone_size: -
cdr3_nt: TGTGCCAGCAGTCCTTCGAGGGAGAACACTGAAGCTTTCTTT
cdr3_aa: CASSPSRENTEAFF

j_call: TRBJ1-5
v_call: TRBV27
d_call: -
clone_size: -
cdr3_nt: TGTGCCAGCAGTTTAAGTTCAGGGAGCAATCAGCCCCAGCATTTT
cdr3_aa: CASSLSSGSNQPQHF

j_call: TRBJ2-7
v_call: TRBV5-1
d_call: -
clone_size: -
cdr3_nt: TGCGCCAGCAGTCGGTTGGAGGGTAACGAGCAGTACTTC
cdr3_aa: CASSRLEGNEQYF

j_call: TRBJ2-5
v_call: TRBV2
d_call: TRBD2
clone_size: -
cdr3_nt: TGTGCCAGCAGTGAGGGGACTAGCGAGCGGGAGACCCAGTACTTC
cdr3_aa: CASSEGTSERETQYF

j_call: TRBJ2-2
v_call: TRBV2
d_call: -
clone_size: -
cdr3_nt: TGTGCCAGCAGGACCGACACCGGGGAGCTGTTTTTT
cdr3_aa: CASRTDTGELFF

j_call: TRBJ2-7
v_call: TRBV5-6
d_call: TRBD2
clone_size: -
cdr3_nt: TGTGCCAGCAGCCTAGGACTAGCGGGACCTTGGGAGCAGTACTTC
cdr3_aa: CASSLGLAGPWEQYF

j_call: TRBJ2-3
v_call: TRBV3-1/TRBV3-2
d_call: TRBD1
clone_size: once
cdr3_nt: TGTGCCAGCAGCCAACCATTAGGGACAGGGGTAGAACCAGATACGCAGTATTTT
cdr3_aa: CASSQPLGTGVEPDTQYF

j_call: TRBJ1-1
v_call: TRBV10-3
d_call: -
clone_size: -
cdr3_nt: TGTGCCATCAGTGAGTCCGTCAGGGCAGATGATTTCTTT
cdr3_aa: CAISESVRADDFF

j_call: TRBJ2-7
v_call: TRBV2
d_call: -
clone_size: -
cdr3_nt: TGTGCCAGCAGTGATAGGGGTCCCTCTCCCGAGCAGTACTTC
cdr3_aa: CASSDRGPSPEQYF

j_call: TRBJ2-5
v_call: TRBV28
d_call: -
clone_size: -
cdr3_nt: TGTGCCAGCAGTTCGAGGACAGGGACTAAGACCCAGTACTTC
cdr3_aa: CASSSRTGTKTQYF

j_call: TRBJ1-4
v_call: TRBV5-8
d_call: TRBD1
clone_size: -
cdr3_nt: TGTGCCAGCGTCTTCGGGGCAGGGGGCTTTAATGAAAAACTGTTTTTT
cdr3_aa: CASVFGAGGFNEKLFF

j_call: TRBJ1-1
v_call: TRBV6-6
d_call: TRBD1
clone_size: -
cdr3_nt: TGTGCCAGCAGGGACAGGGGCCGGACTGAAGCTTTCTTT
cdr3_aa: CASRDRGRTEAFF

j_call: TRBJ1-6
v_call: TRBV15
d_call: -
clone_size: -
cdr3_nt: TGTGCCACCAGCAGGTGGACAGACGATTCACCCCTCCACTTT
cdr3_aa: CATSRWTDDSPLHF

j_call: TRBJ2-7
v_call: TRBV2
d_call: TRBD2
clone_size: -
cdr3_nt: TGTGCCAGCAGTGAAATTCGGGGACTAGGGCTTTCGAGCGAGCAGTACTTC
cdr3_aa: CASSEIRGLGLSSEQYF

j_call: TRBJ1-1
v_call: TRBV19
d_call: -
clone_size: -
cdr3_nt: TGTGCCAGTAGTATCGGCGAACCCGGGCCTGAAGCTTTCTTT
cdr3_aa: CASSIGEPGPEAFF

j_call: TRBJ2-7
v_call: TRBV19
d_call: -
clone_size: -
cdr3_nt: TGTGCCAGTAGGACAGGTACTGGAGGAGTCGCCGAGCAGTACTTC
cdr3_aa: CASRTGTGGVAEQYF

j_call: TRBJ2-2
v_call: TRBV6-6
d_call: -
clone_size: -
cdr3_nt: TGTGCCAGCAGTTACTCTCCAGGGGCCGGGGAGCTGTTTTTT
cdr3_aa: CASSYSPGAGELFF

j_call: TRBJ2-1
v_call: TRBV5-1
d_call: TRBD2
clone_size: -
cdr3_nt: TGCGCCAGCAGCAGGGTAGCGGGGGGGCCGGGTGAGCAGTTCTTC
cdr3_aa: CASSRVAGGPGEQFF

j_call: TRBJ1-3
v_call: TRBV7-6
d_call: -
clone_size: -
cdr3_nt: TGTGCCAGCAGCCCAAATAGGGTACGGGACGGAGGAAACACCATATATTTT
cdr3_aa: CASSPNRVRDGGNTIYF

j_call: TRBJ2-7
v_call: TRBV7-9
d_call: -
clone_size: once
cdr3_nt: TGTGCCAGCAGCTTATCAGGGTCCGGCTACGAGCAGTACTTC
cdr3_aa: CASSLSGSGYEQYF

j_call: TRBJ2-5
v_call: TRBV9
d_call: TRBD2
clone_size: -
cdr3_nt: TGTGCCAGCAGCCCGTTAGCGGGGGCCGAGACCCAGTACTTC
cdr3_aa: CASSPLAGAETQYF

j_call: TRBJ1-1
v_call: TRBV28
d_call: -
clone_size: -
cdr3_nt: TGTGCCAGCAGGGGGCCAGGGCCGGCTGAAGCTTTCTTT
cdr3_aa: CASRGPGPAEAFF

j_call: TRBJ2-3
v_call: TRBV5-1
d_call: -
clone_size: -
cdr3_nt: TGCGCCAGCAGCTCTGACGAGGATACGCAGTATTTT
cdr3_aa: CASSSDEDTQYF